The 23 T cell receptor beta chains in this list originate from one sample, sequenced in a study of cytomegalovirus exposure and HLA in healthy donors. It was with 60 Vbeta and 13 Jbeta primers that the PCR ran. TCRdb's table, derived via immunoSEQ multiplex PCR, lists solely in-frame clones and lacks some. The sample has 75,000 to 100,000 clones; approximately 74% are singletons. Sequenced: PBMCs. These receptors all come from a male donor in good health and CMV-seronegative.

CDR3 protein: CASSGGPYNEQFF. The DNA for the CDR3 is TGTGCCAGCAGTGGCGGGCCTTACAATGAGCAGTTCTTC. The rearrangement links TRBV28 to TRBJ2-1; D perhaps matches TRBD2 (5 bases). Between the trimmed V and J ends, which lost 5 bases and 4 bases, there was a span of 9 bases. This CDR3 region has 13 residues. In germline, CDR1 is MDHEN, CDR2 SYDVKM.

The chain carries TRBV27 and TRBJ2-7; D is unresolved. The CDR3 has 15 amino acids. CDR1 MNHEY and CDR2 SMNVEV come from the germline V gene (reference sequence). V lost 1 base and J 1 base, leaving 11 bases between the germline ends. The CDR3 DNA is TGTGCCAGCAGTTTATATGGTGTCGGTTCCTACGAGCAGTACTTC. Translating gives CASSLYGVGSYEQYF.

This sequence joins TRBV11-2 and TRBJ1-1, with D maybe TRBD1 (6 bases). Per germline, CDR1 SGHAT and CDR2 FQNNGV. CDR3 size: 14 residues. V lost 1 base to trimming and J lost 4 bases, with 10 bases between them. CDR3 amino acids: CASSLGGQVTEAFF. In nucleotides, the CDR3 is TGTGCCAGCAGCTTAGGGGGGCAGGTCACTGAAGCTTTCTTT.

The V call is TRBV7-3, the J call TRBJ2-1, with 13 bases fitting TRBD2. Germline CDR1 SGHTA, CDR2 FQGTGA. J lost 13 bases, V lost 5 bases, and 5 bases had no gene match. The CDR3 spans 13 residues. CDR3 in amino acids: CASSPGLAGPQFF. In DNA form, the CDR3 reads TGTGCCAGCAGCCCGGGACTAGCGGGACCACAGTTCTTC. The full variable domain, completed using reference TRBV7-3 and TRBJ2-1, is GAGVSQTPSNKVTEKGKYVELRCDPISGHTALYWYRQSLGQGPEFLIYFQGTGAADDSGLPNDRFFAVRPEGSVSTLKIQRTERGDSAVYLCASSPGLAGPQFFGPGTRLTVL.

This clone was counted a few times. The rearrangement links TRBV7-2 to TRBJ2-1; 9 nucleotides align to TRBD2. CDR3 length: 14 amino acids. The V gene end was trimmed by 3 bases and the J gene end by 7 bases; junction bases not matched to a gene: 4. Germline V gene sequence: CDR1 SGHTA, CDR2 FQGNSA. Written as DNA, the CDR3 is TGTGCCAGCAGCTTGGGAGGACTAGCGAATGAGCAGTTCTTC. This gives the protein CASSLGGLANEQFF.

The V call is TRBV29-1, the J call TRBJ2-1; possible D gene TRBD1, 6 bases. V lost 4 bases, J lost 2 bases, and 12 bases lay in between. Germline CDR1 SQVTM, CDR2 ANQGSEA. The CDR3 contains 14 residues. CDR3 residues: CSVAGQNTYNEQFF. DNA for the CDR3: TGCAGCGTTGCGGGACAAAACACCTACAATGAGCAGTTCTTC.

The rearrangement uses TRBV10-3 and TRBJ1-5, with 11 bases fitting TRBD1. This CDR3 comprises 14 residues. Germline V lookup: CDR1 ENHRY, CDR2 SYGVKD. The trim removed 9 bases at V and 5 bases at J, leaving 6 bases unmatched. CDR3 amino acids: CAMGTGGEDQPQHF. The CDR3 DNA reads TGTGCCATGGGGACAGGGGGTGAGGATCAGCCCCAGCATTTT.

This chain uses TRBV10-3 with TRBJ2-7; TRBD1 aligns across 12 bases. V gave up 3 bases and J gave up 7 bases; unmatched junction bases: 13. Germline V gene sequence: CDR1 ENHRY, CDR2 SYGVKD. CDR3 size: 17 residues. The CDR3 reads CAISDPNPGQGAREQYF. CDR3 nucleotides: TGTGCCATCAGTGATCCGAATCCGGGACAGGGGGCGCGGGAGCAGTACTTC.

The chain links TRBV27 to TRBJ1-5; 9 positions agree with TRBD1. This CDR3 has 15 residues. CDR1 and CDR2 (germline): MNHEY, SMNVEV (reference sequence). The V segment lost 3 bases and the J segment 7 bases; nucleotides outside the gene matches: 7. CDR3 nucleotide sequence: TGTGCCAGCAGTTTTAACAGGGGGCAAGGGCAGCCCCAGCATTTT. Translation gives CASSFNRGQGQPQHF.

The chain is built from TRBV27 and TRBJ2-7; TRBD1 matches at 9 bases. Germline values: CDR1 MNHEY, CDR2 SMNVEV (reference sequence). Trimming cost V 7 bases and J 3 bases; bases outside gene matches: 7. The CDR3 has 14 amino acids. For the CDR3, the DNA is TGTGCCAGCAAGACCGGGACAGGGCTCTACGAGCAGTACTTC. Protein: CASKTGTGLYEQYF.

V is TRBV4-2 and J is TRBJ2-7; D might be TRBD2 (6 bases). V was trimmed by 4 bases and J by 1 base, leaving 17 bases between them. The CDR3 runs 16 residues. Germline assignment: CDR1 LGHNA and CDR2 YNFKEQ. The CDR3 protein is CASSRAPEGGSYEQYF. CDR3 in DNA: TGTGCCAGCAGCCGGGCTCCGGAGGGCGGGTCCTACGAGCAGTACTTC.

This clone appeared a few times. The chain carries TRBV5-1 and TRBJ2-7; 8 positions agree with TRBD1. This CDR3 region has 14 residues. Germline lookup yields CDR1 SGHRS and CDR2 YFSETQ. The junction had 5 bases not matched to a gene; V was cut back by 0 bases and J by 6 bases. The CDR3 is CASSLGQGAREQYF. The CDR3 coding sequence is TGCGCCAGCAGCTTGGGGCAGGGGGCTCGCGAGCAGTACTTC. The whole variable domain, filled in from reference TRBV5-1 and TRBJ2-7, reads KAGVTQTPRYLIKTRGQQVTLSCSPISGHRSVSWYQQTPGQGLQFLFEYFSETQRNKGNFPGRFSGRQFSNSRSEMNVSTLELGDSALYLCASSLGQGAREQYFGPGTRLTVT.

The V and J genes are TRBV27 and TRBJ2-2, with a possible D match to TRBD2 (6 bases). V lost 7 bases and J 5 bases, leaving 11 bases between the germline ends. Germline values: CDR1 MNHEY, CDR2 SMNVEV (reference sequence). The CDR3 runs to 13 residues. The CDR3 loop reads CASINSGTGELFF. The CDR3, as DNA: TGTGCCAGCATCAATAGCGGTACCGGGGAGCTGTTTTTT.

The rearrangement links TRBV6-5 to TRBJ1-2; D is ambiguous. V shed 0 bases and J shed 1 base, with 6 bases lying between them. In germline, CDR1 is MNHEY, CDR2 SVGAGI. CDR3 length: 14 residues. The CDR3 reads CASSYSRGNYGYTF. The CDR3 DNA reads TGTGCCAGCAGTTACTCGCGGGGTAACTATGGCTACACCTTC.

The rearrangement joins TRBV14 to TRBJ2-7; a weak D match, TRBD2 (5 bases). Germline values: CDR1 SGHDN, CDR2 FVKESK. This CDR3 region has 14 residues. Trimming stripped 6 bases from V and 1 base from J, with 13 bases between. This chain's CDR3 is CASREAGRSYEQYF. CDR3 nucleotides: TGTGCCAGCAGAGAGGCGGGCAGATCCTACGAGCAGTACTTC.

The chain is built from TRBV30 and TRBJ2-1, with TRBD2 matching 9 bases. CDR3 length equals 15 residues. Looked up from germline, CDR1 is GTSNPN and CDR2 is SVGIG (reference sequence). Trimming cost V 3 bases and J 9 bases; bases outside gene matches: 12. CDR3 residues: CAWRNSGSTPTEQFF. The CDR3, as DNA: TGTGCCTGGAGAAATAGCGGGAGTACCCCCACTGAGCAGTTCTTC.

The chain uses TRBV28 and TRBJ2-4, with 9 bases lining up with TRBD1. The CDR3 is made up of 17 amino acids. Germline V CDR1 and CDR2: MDHEN, SYDVKM. Trimming removed 6 bases from V and 0 bases from J; junction bases left unmatched: 9. In DNA, the CDR3 is TGTGCCAGCAGCACGACAGGGGGGCTAGGAGCCAAAAACATTCAGTACTTC. Encoded protein: CASSTTGGLGAKNIQYF.

The V gene is TRBV5-4, the J gene TRBJ2-1; 7 bases fit TRBD2. After removal of 1 base from V and 6 bases from J, the junction contained 13 bases not matched to a gene. Germline CDR1 reads SGHNT; CDR2 reads YYREEE (reference sequence). The CDR3 consists of 17 residues. DNA for the CDR3: TGTGCCAGCAGCTTGTATCGACTAGCCAACCTCCCCAATGAGCAGTTCTTC. As protein: CASSLYRLANLPNEQFF.

The V gene is TRBV28, the J gene TRBJ1-5, with 9 bases that match TRBD1. V trimming: 0 bases; J trimming: 6 bases; junction bases outside the gene matches: 6. This CDR3 spans 16 amino acids. Germline values: CDR1 MDHEN, CDR2 SYDVKM. The CDR3 DNA sequence: TGTGCCAGCAGTTTATGGCTGGGACAGGGAGGTCAGCCCCAGCATTTT. It translates to CASSLWLGQGGQPQHF.

This clone was seen more than once but under ten times. This rearrangement joins TRBV7-3 to TRBJ2-7; 8 bases are a match to TRBD2. The CDR3 spans 13 residues. V lost 5 bases and J lost 4; bases outside the gene matches: 4. Germline loops: CDR1 SGHTA, CDR2 FQGTGA. The CDR3 nucleotides are TGTGCCAGCAGCGTCAGCGGGGGTTACGAGCAGTACTTC. Protein sequence: CASSVSGGYEQYF.

The chain has TRBV2 and TRBJ2-3; 16 nucleotides line up with TRBD2. CDR3 size: 18 residues. In germline, CDR1 is SNHLY, CDR2 FYNNEI. V was clipped by 5 bases and J by 5 bases; unmatched bases: 10. DNA for the CDR3: TGTGCCAGCAGTTCTCCGGGACTAGCGGGAGGGCCCAAAGATACGCAGTATTTT. This encodes CASSSPGLAGGPKDTQYF.

The chain carries TRBV19 and TRBJ2-1, with 9 nucleotides matching TRBD1. Germline lookup yields CDR1 LNHDA and CDR2 SQIVND (reference sequence). This CDR3 is 16 amino acids long. The V and J ends lost 3 bases and 0 bases, in that order; junction bases with no gene match: 3. The CDR3 DNA is TGTGCCAGTAGTATGACAGGGGGTCTCTCCTACAATGAGCAGTTCTTC. This codes for CASSMTGGLSYNEQFF.

The genes are TRBV28 and TRBJ2-3; 10 bases fit TRBD2. V shed 6 bases and J 1 base; nucleotides not matched to a gene: 7. The CDR3 has 16 amino acids. Germline values: CDR1 MDHEN, CDR2 SYDVKM. The CDR3 spells CASSPTLAGGTDTQYF. Written as DNA, the CDR3 is TGTGCCAGCAGCCCTACTCTAGCGGGAGGCACAGATACGCAGTATTTT.